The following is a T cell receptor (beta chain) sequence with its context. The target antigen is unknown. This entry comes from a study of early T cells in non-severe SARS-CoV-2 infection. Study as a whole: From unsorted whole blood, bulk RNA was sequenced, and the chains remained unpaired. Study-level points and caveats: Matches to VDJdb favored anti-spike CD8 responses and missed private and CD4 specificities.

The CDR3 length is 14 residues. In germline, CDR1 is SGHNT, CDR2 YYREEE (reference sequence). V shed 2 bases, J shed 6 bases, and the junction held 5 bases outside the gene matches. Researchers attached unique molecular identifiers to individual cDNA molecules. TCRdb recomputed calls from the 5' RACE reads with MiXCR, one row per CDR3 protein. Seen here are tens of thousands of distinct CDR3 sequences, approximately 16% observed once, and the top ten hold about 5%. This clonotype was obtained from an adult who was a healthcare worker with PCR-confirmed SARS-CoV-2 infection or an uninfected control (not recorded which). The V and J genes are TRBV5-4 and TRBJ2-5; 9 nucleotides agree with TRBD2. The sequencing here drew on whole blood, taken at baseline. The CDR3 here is CASSLGGRVQTQYF. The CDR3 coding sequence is TGTGCCAGCAGCTTAGGCGGGAGGGTACAGACCCAGTACTTC.